The rows below give T cell receptor beta chains drawn from one sample of a study of blood T cell repertoires in COVID-19. The data were produced by immunoSEQ multiplex PCR, yet TCRdb's version contains in-frame clones alone and is incomplete. The sample lists some 190,000 clones; roughly 85% were seen once. The material sequenced was peripheral blood. The receptors stem from an elderly woman with active or convalescent COVID-19. Each CDR3 is given with its conserved first and last residue. The D gene is left open where the match is weak. Clone sizes are given selectively: once, few, many, or a class where the clone is expanded.

V,J,length,size,D,DNA,CDR3
TRBV3-1/TRBV3-2,TRBJ2-1,15,NA,TRBD2,TGTGCCAGCAGCCATGTAGCGGGATCGATGAATGAGCAGTTCTTC,CASSHVAGSMNEQFF
TRBV19,TRBJ1-5,16,NA,TRBD1,TGTGCCAGTAGTATGGGCCGTACAGGGGGCAATCAGCCCCAGCATTTT,CASSMGRTGGNQPQHF
TRBV7-3,TRBJ2-1,15,NA,TRBD2,TGTGCCAGCAGCCCTAGCGGGAGTTCCTACAATGAGCAGTTCTTC,CASSPSGSSYNEQFF
TRBV20-1,TRBJ1-1,14,once,NA,TGCAGTGCTAGTGCGGGGTATGGGCAGAACAAAGCTTTCTTT,CSASAGYGQNKAFF
TRBV5-4,TRBJ2-2,14,NA,NA,TGTGCCAGCAGCGTGGACTTCGGCACCGGGGAGCTGTTTTTT,CASSVDFGTGELFF
TRBV5-1,TRBJ2-1,15,NA,TRBD2,TGCGCCAGCATGTCGGGGACTAGCGGGAGAAATGAGCAGTTCTTC,CASMSGTSGRNEQFF
TRBV24-1,TRBJ2-5,16,NA,TRBD1,TGTGCCACCAGTGACCTCCGGGACAGGGACCCAAAGACCCAGTACTTC,CATSDLRDRDPKTQYF
TRBV9,TRBJ2-1,16,NA,NA,TGTGCCAGCAGCGTAGAGTGGGAGAGCTCCTACAATGAGCAGTTCTTC,CASSVEWESSYNEQFF
TRBV5-4,TRBJ2-5,15,NA,NA,TGTGCCAGCAGCTTGGCCCGGGCTAGCCGAGAGACCCAGTACTTC,CASSLARASRETQYF
TRBV11-1,TRBJ1-1,15,NA,NA,TGTGCCAGCAGCTTAGTGGGGAGGGGATCCACTGAAGCTTTCTTT,CASSLVGRGSTEAFF
TRBV28,TRBJ2-7,13,once,NA,TGTGCCAGCTCAACAGGGACGAGAAACGAGCAGTACTTC,CASSTGTRNEQYF
TRBV2,TRBJ2-2,15,NA,TRBD2,TGTGCCAGCAGTGGCGGGAGGGGGGTCACCGGGGAGCTGTTTTTT,CASSGGRGVTGELFF
TRBV27,TRBJ2-1,13,NA,NA,TGTGCCAGCAGTTTATTAGGAGGGGCTCCCCCGTTCTTC,CASSLLGGAPPFF
TRBV14,TRBJ1-2,13,many,NA,TGTGCCAGCAGCCAAGTCGGTAACTATGGCTACACCTTC,CASSQVGNYGYTF
TRBV3-1/TRBV3-2,TRBJ1-4,16,NA,NA,TGTGCCAGCAGCCAACGTTCCGGGACACCTAATGAAAAACTGTTTTTT,CASSQRSGTPNEKLFF
TRBV5-5,TRBJ2-7,15,NA,TRBD1,TGTGCCAGCAGCGGAAGGGACAGCCCCCTCGGCGAGCAGTACTTC,CASSGRDSPLGEQYF
TRBV3-1/TRBV3-2,TRBJ2-7,14,NA,TRBD2,TGTGCCAGCAGCCAAGACCTAGCGGGAGTCGAGCAGTACTTC,CASSQDLAGVEQYF
TRBV5-4,TRBJ2-3,13,NA,NA,TGTGCCAGCAGCTTACCGACACCAGATACGCAGTATTTT,CASSLPTPDTQYF
TRBV5-1,TRBJ2-1,14,NA,NA,TGCGCCAGCAGCTTGGTAGCATCGAACAATGAGCAGTTCTTC,CASSLVASNNEQFF
TRBV30,TRBJ2-1,13,NA,TRBD2,TGTGCCTGGATGATAGCGGGAGGCTATGAGCAGTTCTTC,CAWMIAGGYEQFF
TRBV3-1/TRBV3-2,TRBJ1-6,16,NA,NA,TGTGCCAGCAGCCAAGTAAGCAGGGTCTATAATTCACCCCTCCACTTT,CASSQVSRVYNSPLHF
TRBV28,TRBJ2-7,16,NA,TRBD1,TGTGCCAGCAGTTCAGAGGGCGGGACAGGTTCCTACGAGCAGTACTTC,CASSSEGGTGSYEQYF
TRBV19,TRBJ2-7,14,NA,TRBD2,TGTGCCAGTAGGAAGCCGGGACTAGCAACCGAGCAGTACTTC,CASRKPGLATEQYF
TRBV28,TRBJ1-2,16,NA,NA,TGTGCCAGCACTTTGGGGGGGTTTGGGTTGCACTATGGCTACACCTTC,CASTLGGFGLHYGYTF